The present entry profiles one T cell receptor (beta chain) with its context. What it binds is unknown. V lost 6 bases and J 4 bases, leaving 12 bases between the germline ends. The CDR3 has 13 amino acids. Germline-derived CDR1 and CDR2 are MGHDK and SYGVNS. The data were obtained in a study of T cell repertoires in cytomegalovirus infection. Study-level background: The authors used CMV epitopes that were HLA-C-restricted (recently identified) and HLA-B-restricted (well studied). Evidence of both CMV infection and a matching HLA type came from public TCR beta signatures.

The study, taken as a whole, reports: HLA-C-restricted TCR beta clonotypes specific for CMV led the ex vivo response.

TCRdb analysed the reads with MiXCR anew, one entry per CDR3 protein. This table holds hundreds of thousands of distinct CDR3 sequences, about 28% found once. This TCR was recovered from a human donor in good health (CMV status not recorded). Some clones in this sample may be carry-over from other donors' samples. Sequences were derived from cultured PBMCs, sampled from culture after CMV antigen stimulation. J is TRBJ1-1 and V is TRBV25-1, with D uncertain. The chain's CDR3 is CASSRGRITEAFF. For the CDR3, the DNA is TGTGCCAGCAGCCGAGGGCGGATCACTGAAGCTTTCTTT.